The rows below give T cell receptor beta chains drawn from one sample of a study of shared T cell receptors in the human thymus. Assay used: immunoSEQ multiplex PCR; TCRdb lists only in-frame clones, some missing. The data hold hundreds of thousands of clones, with over 75% observed a single time. These data were likewise used in another study, on human thymus T cells.

Sequenced sample: thymocytes. These receptors were collected from a boy under two years old with a congenital heart defect. CDR3s include the opening cysteine and the closing phenylalanine or tryptophan. Size is stated for part of the rows, as once, few or many counts, or as a class when the clone is expanded.

>.|TRBV30
CAWSVWGRYNSPLHF
>.|TRBV9
CASSGSGAVGRRDTQYF
>.|TRBV4-3
CASSQDLGGDHTGELFF
>.|TRBV6-1
CASRTGTSYEQYF
>.|TRBV28
CASSPIQGMEETQYF
>.|TRBV7-2
CASSLATNRNPPYEQYF
>.|TRBV18
CASSAGLHNEQFF
>few|TRBV27
CASSQRPRTGTFNEQYF
>once|TRBV5-1
CASSLALAGFSYEQYF
>.|TRBV7-9
CASSLWGGDRTINEQFF
>.|TRBV20-1
CSAQTGSEQYF
>few|TRBV19
CASSTPGTGIRGYTF
>.|TRBV19
CASSMAGTGDGYTF
>once|TRBV4-1
CASSQGQGDTEAFF
>.|TRBV15
CATSRGDIYNEQFF
>.|TRBV28
CASNYQTGQGKETQYF
>.|TRBV20-1
CSAPRGDTQYF
>.|TRBV7-9
CASSLDRLNTEAFF
>.|TRBV7-7
CASSLGAGTDTQYF
>.|TRBV19
CASSIHSSGSKYEQYF
>few|TRBV4-2
CASSQDGGAGAPLHF
>.|TRBV7-8
CASSPPSIDPNEQYF
>once|TRBV7-6
CASSSSGGVTDTQYF
>.|TRBV10-3
CAISFIIHIGQTNYGYTF
>.|TRBV7-6
CASSLEPGQGPPDTQYF
>.|TRBV14
CASSQAVAKNIQYF
>.|TRBV19
CASSPSTGGHYEQYF
>.|TRBV15
CATSRDIGQDLSGANVLTF
>.|TRBV4-3
CASSPSGESSYNSPLHF
>.|TRBV27
CASSALTGGTEAFF
>.|TRBV15
CATSKDKRTGALAGGSNTGELFF
>.|TRBV10-2
CASGSSGRQYF
>.|TRBV19
CASSIDKTGVNTEAFF
>.|TRBV7-9
CASTRGVTDTQYF
>.|TRBV30
CAWSVNRRSGANVLTF
>.|TRBV5-1
CASSLRDLQYEQYF
>.|TRBV18
CASSPTPQRTGTNNQPQHF
>.|TRBV6-6
CALLLLYHSQNTEAFF
>.|TRBV12-5
CASAQGAFEAFF
>.|TRBV28
CASSFDGVNYGYTF
>.|TRBV6-1
CASSGWGMRAKAEAFF
>.|TRBV14
CASSQDVLNTDTQYF
>once|TRBV5-1
CASIAGDNTGELFF
>once|TRBV5-1
CASSLTGSFYEQYF
>.|TRBV5-6
CASSLLDRVNQETQYF
>.|TRBV28
CASSSPYSRDEQYF